This T cell receptor beta chain originates from a study of T cell repertoires in cytomegalovirus infection (dated by TCRdb to the late 2010s). Regarding the complete study: Because public TCR beta signatures pointed to carriage of CMV infection together with the matching HLA type, the HLA type of each donor mattered for the analysis.

This clonotype was recorded a few times. The specificity of this receptor is unknown. No clone much larger than this one lies a single base away; base qualities are absent. Sequencing was carried out with an Illumina HiSeq 1500. Using fastp at Q25 and MiXCR, TCRdb reprocessed the public reads and kept productive beta chains. Each CDR3 protein appears once, grouped with its most common genes and DNA. A total of some 230,000 distinct CDR3 sequences appear in this sample, under 25% of them only once. The ten largest clones capture 15% to 20% of the sample. Overall study outcomes, separate from this receptor: In both this cohort and an independent roughly 350-donor cohort, the cumulative frequency of public TCR beta family members distinguished carriers of CMV infection plus the relevant HLA type. The ex vivo response was dominated by HLA-C-restricted CMV-specific TCR beta clonotypes, and the single most frequent clonotype in two of eight donors was supplied by these HLA-C-restricted clonotypes.

The CDR3, cysteine through phenylalanine, is 14 amino acids long. The sequence is cut down to CDR3 DNA, 42 bases in frame from base 1. V is cut back by 3 bases and J by 6 bases, with 5 bases in the junction unmatched. The germline V gene (reference sequence) gives CDR1 as SGHNT and CDR2 as YYREEE. The chain employs TRBV5-4 and TRBJ2-2, and TRBD1 matches 7 of the central bases. This receptor was obtained from a human donor in good health (CMV status not recorded). Some clones in this sample may be carry-over from other donors' samples. Sample: CD8+ T cells from PBMCs. The sequenced DNA is TGTGCCAGCAGCTCAAGGGGGACAGCCGGGGAGCTGTTTTTT. It translates as CASSSRGTAGELFF.